The 31 T cell receptor beta chains below come from one sample, sequenced in a study of metastatic and nonmetastatic thyroid tumors. Every patient underwent thyroid surgery untreated. Using MiXCR, TCRdb reanalyzed the PCR reads. The data show 37,000 or so clones, approximately 15% seen once. The sequenced sample was blood. The receptor source for this set is a female donor with papillary thyroid cancer or a benign thyroid nodule (not recorded which). Some clones in this sample may be carry-over from other donors' samples.

In this sample, this clone turned up many times. The CDR3 DNA is TGCAGTGCTAGAAGCCCAGGGACTAGCGGGCTCTCCTACAATGAGCAGTTCTTC. This translates into CSARSPGTSGLSYNEQFF. The chain has TRBV20-1 and TRBJ2-1, with TRBD2 matching 12 bases. With V trimmed by 2 bases and J by 0 bases, 8 bases remained unmatched. Germline CDR1 is DFQATT and CDR2 is SNEGSKA (reference sequence). The CDR3 runs 18 residues.

This clone was recorded at least ten times. This chain joins TRBV7-8 and TRBJ1-3; D unresolved. The CDR3 loop spans 14 amino acids. CDR1 and CDR2 (germline): SGHVS, FQNEAQ. Trimming removed 5 bases from V and 0 bases from J, with 8 bases in between. This CDR3 is CASSLTVSGNTIYF. DNA for the CDR3: TGTGCCAGCAGCCTCACAGTCTCTGGAAACACCATATATTTT.

V usage is TRBV20-1 and J usage is TRBJ2-5, with D possibly being TRBD2 (5 bases). Germline CDR1 reads DFQATT; CDR2 reads SNEGSKA (reference sequence). Trimming stripped 1 base from V and 12 bases from J, with 27 bases between. CDR3 length equals 16 residues. CDR3 in amino acids: CSARGGQARWGESKYF. As DNA, the CDR3 is TGCAGTGCTAGAGGTGGGCAGGCCCGGTGGGGAGAGAGCAAGTACTTC.

This clone showed up many times. The chain joins TRBV2 to TRBJ1-2, with 8 bases identical to TRBD1. This CDR3 has 15 amino acids. The ends lost 4 bases at V and 4 bases at J; junction bases unmatched: 8. CDR1 and CDR2 from the germline V gene are SNHLY and FYNNEI. The CDR3 sequence is CASSGNRGGGYGYTF. CDR3 sequence (DNA): TGTGCCAGCAGTGGCAACAGGGGGGGTGGCTATGGCTACACCTTC.

This clone was detected ten times or more. This chain links TRBV20-1 with TRBJ2-5, with D hard to call. The CDR3 length is 13 residues. V was cut by 4 bases and J by 7 bases, with 16 bases left in between. The germline CDR1 and CDR2 sequences are DFQATT and SNEGSKA (reference sequence). The CDR3 nucleotides are TGCAGTGCTATCGACCCACCCGCCGGGACCCAGTACTTC. Translated: CSAIDPPAGTQYF.

A word on this clone: A read error may produce the germline difference seen at one junction end. The chain uses TRBV12-3 or TRBV12-4 and TRBJ2-1; D gene ambiguous. The CDR3 runs 11 residues. CDR3 amino acids: CASSRFYEQLF. The DNA of the CDR3 is TGTGCCAGCAGTCGGTTCTATGAGCAGCTCTTC.

This clone is categorized as medium-sized. The chain is built from TRBV28 and TRBJ2-7; TRBD1 matches at 10 bases. The CDR3 contains 14 residues. With V trimmed by 5 bases and J by 7 bases, 8 bases remained unmatched. CDR1 and CDR2 (germline): MDHEN, SYDVKM. CDR3: CASSARDRGGEQYF. In nucleotides, the CDR3 is TGTGCCAGCAGTGCCAGGGACAGGGGCGGGGAGCAGTACTTC.

At least ten counts were recorded for this clone. The CDR3 sequence: CASSSYRDTWTQETQYF. CDR3 coding DNA: TGTGCCAGCAGCTCCTACAGGGATACCTGGACTCAAGAGACCCAGTACTTC. The chain employs TRBV13 and TRBJ2-5; TRBD1 might be the D (6 bases). Looked up from germline, CDR1 is PRHDT and CDR2 is FYEKMQ (reference sequence). CDR3 length: 17 residues. V lost 4 bases and J 2 bases, leaving 20 bases between the germline ends.

This clone was seen many times. It is likely a read error, because the conserved phenylalanine at the end of the CDR3 is missing. The DNA is left out, because the CDR3 cannot be placed on it with certainty; the CDR3 is given as TCRdb lists it. The chain uses TRBV9 and TRBJ2-7; the listed D gene, TRBD1, was not tested against the DNA. With termini counted, the CDR3 has 8 amino acids. Germline values: CDR1 SGDLS, CDR2 YYNGEE. The CDR3 loop is CASSVRDR.

This clone has more than one count but fewer than ten. V gene TRBV6-1 combines with J gene TRBJ1-1, with D possibly matching TRBD1 (5 bases). The CDR3 consists of 16 residues. Germline-derived CDR1 and CDR2 are MNHNS and SASEGT. With 2 bases removed from V and 0 bases from J, the gap between germline ends came to 13 bases. CDR3 in amino acids: CASSESFRVMNTEAFF. The CDR3 nucleotides read TGTGCCAGCAGTGAAAGCTTCAGGGTCATGAACACTGAAGCTTTCTTT.

The sample holds many counts of this clone. This sequence joins TRBV24-1 and TRBJ2-1; 8 bases agree with TRBD2. Germline V lookup: CDR1 KGHDR, CDR2 SFDVKD. The CDR3 length is 17 residues. V was clipped by 4 bases and J by 7 bases; unmatched bases: 14. CDR3 bases: TGTGCCACCAGTGACCCAACCAAGCGGGAGTCATTGAATGAGCAGTTCTTC. Encoded protein: CATSDPTKRESLNEQFF.

The chain recombines TRBV27 with TRBJ2-2, with 10 bases identical to TRBD2. V gave up 0 bases and J gave up 1 base; unmatched junction bases: 8. Germline CDR1 is MNHEY and CDR2 is SMNVEV (reference sequence). The CDR3 has 19 amino acids. In DNA, the CDR3 is TGTGCCAGCAGTTTATCGCAGGGCCGACTAGCGGGGAACACCGGGGAGCTGTTTTTT. It codes for CASSLSQGRLAGNTGELFF.

The sample holds many counts of this clone. The rearrangement uses TRBV9 and TRBJ1-5, with a possible D match to TRBD1 (5 bases). The CDR3 is 14 residues long. Germline V gives CDR1 SGDLS, CDR2 YYNGEE. Between the trimmed V and J ends, which lost 7 bases and 3 bases, there was a span of 14 bases. The CDR3 here is CASGEGRINQPQHF. As DNA, the CDR3 is TGTGCCAGCGGCGAGGGGCGGATCAATCAGCCCCAGCATTTT.

The table lists this clone with a few counts. The chain employs TRBV12-3 or TRBV12-4 and TRBJ1-2; D not certain. Trimming cost V 6 bases and J 8 bases, with 19 bases left between them. The length of the CDR3 is 14 residues. The CDR3 sequence is CASRPLLIRVGYTF. CDR3 nucleotides: TGTGCCAGCAGACCCCTCTTAATCCGGGTAGGCTACACCTTC.

Turning to this clone: The junction and the germline gene differ at one end; a read error may be behind it. The sample holds other DNA sequences that translate to the same CDR3. The V gene is TRBV27, the J gene TRBJ2-6, with D perhaps given as TRBD1 or TRBD2 (6 bases each). Germline values: CDR1 MNHEY, CDR2 SMNVEV (reference sequence). The CDR3 is 19 residues long. CDR3 in DNA: TGTGCCAGCAGTATATCCCCGACAAGGACAACAACGGGGGCAAACGTCCTGACTTTC. It specifies CASSISPTRTTTGANVLTF.

This clone occurred many times. The chain uses TRBV4-1 and TRBJ2-3, with D perhaps TRBD1 (6 bases). CDR1 is MGHRA and CDR2 is YSYEKL in the germline V gene. Trimming pared 1 base from V and 4 bases from J, leaving 12 bases between. The CDR3 sequence is 15 residues long. The CDR3 reads CASSQGNTGPDTQYF. In DNA form, the CDR3 reads TGCGCCAGCAGCCAAGGGAATACAGGGCCAGATACGCAGTATTTT.

Many counts were recorded for this clone. V and J are TRBV9 and TRBJ1-6; 7 positions agree with TRBD1. Germline CDR1 SGDLS, CDR2 YYNGEE. J gave up 10 bases and V 1 base, and 8 bases lay outside the gene matches. The CDR3 is 15 residues long. The CDR3 spells CASSVMTGSGSPLHF. The CDR3 nucleotides read TGTGCCAGCAGCGTAATGACAGGGTCTGGATCACCCCTCCACTTT.

This clone was counted between two and nine times. The CDR3 sequence: CASSRGSWGGYTF. CDR3 in DNA: TGTGCCAGCAGTCGGGGTTCTTGGGGTGGCTACACCTTC. This chain links TRBV6-1 with TRBJ1-2; D remains unclear. Germline CDR1 reads MNHNS; CDR2 reads SASEGT. The CDR3 spans 13 residues. Trimming took off 5 bases at V and 7 bases at J, with 14 bases between the two ends.

This clone was recorded a few times. V and J are TRBV12-5 and TRBJ1-5, with D hard to call. The CDR3 sequence is 12 residues long. Germline V CDR1 and CDR2: LGHNT, FRNRAP. Trimming took 7 bases from V and 6 from J, leaving 10 bases between them. The CDR3 bases are TGTGCTAGTGTACACGGGAGTCAGCCCCAGCATTTT. This codes for CASVHGSQPQHF.

This clone is medium-sized (0.01 to 0.1%). The chain couples TRBV30 to TRBJ1-2; D possibly corresponds to TRBD1 (5 bases). In germline, CDR1 is GTSNPN, CDR2 SVGIG (reference sequence). The CDR3 extends over 15 amino acids. V was shortened by 2 bases and J by 2 bases, with 15 bases between the two germline ends. CDR3: CAWSPGGTGNYGYTF. For the CDR3, the DNA is TGTGCCTGGAGTCCCGGGGGGACGGGAAACTATGGCTACACCTTC.

This clone was observed many times. J is TRBJ2-5 and V is TRBV11-2; D may match TRBD1 or TRBD2 (5 bases each). Germline V lookup: CDR1 SGHAT, CDR2 FQNNGV. Trimming removed 5 bases from V and 4 bases from J, with 20 bases in between. This CDR3 contains 16 residues. The chain's CDR3 is CASSLGVSWAGETQYF. The DNA for the CDR3 is TGTGCCAGCAGCCTGGGGGTTAGCTGGGCTGGAGAGACCCAGTACTTC.

The gene calls are TRBV11-3 and TRBJ2-3; 11 bases match TRBD1. The ends lost 3 bases at V and 2 bases at J; junction bases unmatched: 1. The CDR3 is made up of 15 amino acids. Germline loops: CDR1 SGHNT, CDR2 YENEEA. The CDR3 here is CASSLGQGDTDTQYF. CDR3 in DNA: TGTGCCAGCAGCTTGGGACAGGGGGACACAGATACGCAGTATTTT.

As regards this clone: A read error may account for a junction end that differs from germline. This sequence joins TRBV6-1 and TRBJ2-7; D may be TRBD1 (5 bases). Germline assignment: CDR1 MNHNS and CDR2 SASEGT. This CDR3 is 12 amino acids long. The DNA for the CDR3 is TGTGCCATCCAGGGCGGAGCCTACGAGCATTACTTC. Amino acids: CAIQGGAYEHYF.

This clone was observed many times. The rearrangement joins TRBV27 to TRBJ1-2; D remains ambiguous. Germline V gives CDR1 MNHEY, CDR2 SMNVEV (reference sequence). The CDR3 contains 11 residues. Trimming shortened V by 11 bases and J by 6 bases, and 13 bases separated the two germline ends. The CDR3 bases are TGTGCCCGGAAAGATGGGAATGGCTACACCTTC. It specifies CARKDGNGYTF.

This clone was observed many times. V is TRBV20-1 and J is TRBJ2-2; 7 nucleotides align to TRBD1. CDR1 and CDR2 from the germline V gene are DFQATT and SNEGSKA (reference sequence). V shed 2 bases and J 7 bases; nucleotides not matched to a gene: 10. This CDR3 is built from 15 residues. CDR3 coding DNA: TGCAGTGCTAGATGGGCCAGGGGGTTAGGCGGGGAGCTGTTTTTT. Translating it yields CSARWARGLGGELFF.

The chain has TRBV20-1 and TRBJ2-1; D is uncertain. The germline V gene encodes CDR1 DFQATT and CDR2 SNEGSKA (reference sequence). The CDR3 runs 12 residues. Deletions cut 1 base from V and 8 bases from J, with 9 bases between. The CDR3 DNA is TGCAGTGCTAGAGGCAAGTTTGATGAGCAGTTCTTC. It encodes CSARGKFDEQFF.

This clone is judged medium-sized (0.01 to 0.1%). This rearrangement joins TRBV4-1 to TRBJ1-6; 7 nucleotides match TRBD1. V gave up 1 base and J gave up 9 bases; unmatched junction bases: 3. Germline CDR1 is MGHRA and CDR2 is YSYEKL. The CDR3 sequence is 14 residues long. In DNA form, the CDR3 reads TGCGCCAGCAGCCAAGGACAGGGAAGTTCACCCCTCCACTTT. Translating gives CASSQGQGSSPLHF.

This clone was seen repeatedly, ten times or more. The genes are TRBV6-2 or TRBV6-3 and TRBJ2-3; 7 bases are a match to TRBD1. Unmatched junction bases numbered 1, after V lost 0 bases and J lost 4 bases. CDR3 length: 14 residues. Germline CDR1 is MNHEY and CDR2 is SVGEGT. As DNA, the CDR3 is TGTGCCAGCAGTTACTCGACAGGGTCAGATACGCAGTATTTT. This codes for CASSYSTGSDTQYF.

The sample holds many counts of this clone. The rearrangement joins TRBV5-1 to TRBJ2-7; tentative D call: TRBD1 (5 bases). The length of the CDR3 is 14 residues. CDR1 is SGHRS and CDR2 is YFSETQ in the germline V gene. Between the trimmed V and J ends, which lost 3 bases and 3 bases, there was a span of 13 bases. Written as DNA, the CDR3 is TGCGCCAGCAGCTACTCGCCTCAGGGCTACGAGCAGTACTTC. This encodes CASSYSPQGYEQYF.

This clone was counted many times. V usage is TRBV27 and J usage is TRBJ2-1, with 9 bases lining up with TRBD2. Looked up from germline, CDR1 is MNHEY and CDR2 is SMNVEV (reference sequence). Trimming at V came to 6 bases and at J to 2 bases, leaving 5 bases not matched to a gene. The CDR3 is 15 amino acids. Here the CDR3 reads CASSYSSGTYNEQFF. In nucleotides, the CDR3 is TGTGCCAGCAGCTACTCTAGCGGGACCTACAATGAGCAGTTCTTC.

As concerns this clone: Germline is not matched at one junction end, which may reflect a read error. The chain recombines TRBV27 with TRBJ2-5; 8 bases map to TRBD1. The CDR3 sequence is 15 residues long. From germline, CDR1 is MNHEY and CDR2 SMNVEV (reference sequence). The CDR3 bases are TGTGCCAGCAGTGGGGACAGGTGGCTCCAAGGGACCCAGTACTTC. Protein product: CASSGDRWLQGTQYF.